The 26 T cell receptor beta chains listed next were all sequenced from one sample in a study of breast tumors, draining lymph nodes, adjacent tissues. The lymph nodes were axillary draining lymph nodes from breast cancer patients. Each CDR3 protein gets one entry after TCRdb re-called the multiplex PCR reads with MiXCR. The data contain some 100,000 distinct CDR3 sequences, around 20% of them singletons. The sample was axillary lymph node tissue. The source of these receptors is a female donor with breast cancer. Some clones in this sample may be carry-over from other donors' samples.

In its sample, this clonotype was seen many times. The chain recombines TRBV27 with TRBJ2-7; TRBD1 aligns across 8 bases. CDR1 MNHEY and CDR2 SMNVEV come from the germline V gene (reference sequence). V shed 4 bases, J shed 3 bases, and the junction held 8 bases outside the gene matches. The CDR3 runs to 15 residues. This CDR3 reads CASSWGTGRNYEQYF. CDR3 in DNA: TGTGCCAGCAGTTGGGGGACAGGCCGAAACTACGAGCAGTACTTC.

V gene TRBV5-8 combines with J gene TRBJ1-1; 12 nucleotides align to TRBD1. The CDR3 runs to 17 residues. Germline V gives CDR1 SGHTS, CDR2 YDEGEE. The trim removed 3 bases at V and 4 bases at J, leaving 10 bases unmatched. Here the CDR3 DNA reads TGTGCCAGCAGCTCCGGGACAGGGGGCGATCTTCTCACTGAAGCTTTCTTT. It encodes CASSSGTGGDLLTEAFF.

The table lists this clonotype with many counts. The chain couples TRBV20-1 to TRBJ2-6; the D is unclear. From germline, CDR1 is DFQATT and CDR2 SNEGSKA (reference sequence). Trimming removed 3 bases at V and 4 bases at J, with 13 bases between. CDR3 size: 15 residues. CDR3 sequence: CSASPRTSGANVLTF. CDR3 nucleotide sequence: TGCAGTGCTAGTCCCAGGACCTCAGGGGCCAACGTCCTGACTTTC.

The rearrangement joins TRBV9 to TRBJ2-7; tentatively, D is TRBD2 (7 bases). V gave up 0 bases and J gave up 5 bases, with 12 bases separating them. The CDR3 sequence is 14 residues long. Germline V lookup: CDR1 SGDLS, CDR2 YYNGEE. The CDR3, as DNA: TGTGCCAGCAGCGTAGGGGGGGGCGGCAACGAGCAGTACTTC. Amino acids: CASSVGGGGNEQYF.

The chain joins TRBV14 to TRBJ1-1; D is possibly TRBD1 (5 bases). Trimming took off 4 bases at V and 0 bases at J, with 15 bases between the two ends. The CDR3 sequence is 16 residues long. Looked up from germline, CDR1 is SGHDN and CDR2 is FVKESK. CDR3 bases: TGTGCCAGCAGCCCCCTCCCGACAGCACTGAACACTGAAGCTTTCTTT. Its protein product is CASSPLPTALNTEAFF.

The sample holds a few counts of this clonotype. A much larger clone differs by one base, so this may be a read error. The gene calls are TRBV2 and TRBJ2-7; 9 nucleotides match TRBD2. The V segment lost 4 bases and the J segment 4 bases; nucleotides outside the gene matches: 5. Germline-derived CDR1 and CDR2 are SNHLY and FYNNEI. The CDR3 totals 14 residues. The CDR3 region is CASSGGGAVYEQYF. DNA of the CDR3: TGTGCCAGCAGTGGCGGGGGGGCCGTTTACGAGCAGTACTTC.

This clonotype was seen at least ten times. A much more abundant neighbour one base away suggests this may be a read error. The chain combines TRBV2 with TRBJ2-3, with D unresolved. The CDR3 consists of 12 residues. CDR1 is SNHLY and CDR2 is FYNNEI in the germline V gene. V was shortened by 3 bases and J by 3 bases, with 4 bases between the two germline ends. CDR3 DNA: TGTGCCAGCAGTGAGGGGACAGATACGCAGTATTTT. It codes for CASSEGTDTQYF.

A few counts support this clonotype. The genes are TRBV7-9 and TRBJ1-1; D is uncertain. Trimming pared 5 bases from V and 8 bases from J, leaving 15 bases between. Germline-derived CDR1 and CDR2 are SEHNR and FQNEAQ (reference sequence). This CDR3 comprises 13 residues. As DNA, the CDR3 is TGTGCCAGCAGCGCACACCAGGCCGCAGAAGCTTTCTTT. Translated, it gives CASSAHQAAEAFF.

A word on this clonotype: A clone one base away is much larger, so this may be a read error. The genes are TRBV5-1 and TRBJ1-3; D is unclear. Between the trimmed V and J ends, which lost 0 bases and 0 bases, there was a span of 10 bases. Germline assignment: CDR1 SGHRS and CDR2 YFSETQ. The length of the CDR3 is 16 residues. The CDR3 DNA reads as TGCGCCAGCAGCTTGGGATCGGGCGGCTCTGGAAACACCATATATTTT. It translates to CASSLGSGGSGNTIYF.

This clonotype appeared many times. The chain employs TRBV3-1 and TRBJ2-1; D is undetermined. V was pared by 4 bases and J by 4 bases, with 5 bases between. The CDR3 sequence is 12 residues long. Germline CDR1 is LGHDT and CDR2 is YNNKEL (reference sequence). The DNA of the CDR3 is TGTGCCAGCAGCCCGAGATACAATGAGCAGTTCTTC. It codes for CASSPRYNEQFF.

This clonotype was recorded a few times. V gene TRBV30 combines with J gene TRBJ1-2; D remains ambiguous. Germline V gives CDR1 GTSNPN, CDR2 SVGIG (reference sequence). There are 15 residues in the CDR3. The ends were cut back, 3 bases at V and 4 bases at J, with 18 bases in the middle. CDR3 sequence: CAWRGRTEPGYGYTF. The CDR3 DNA follows: TGTGCCTGGAGAGGGAGGACCGAGCCAGGCTATGGCTACACCTTC.

This clonotype was recorded many times. The genes are TRBV20-1 and TRBJ2-7; D is perhaps TRBD2 (6 bases). Germline V lookup: CDR1 DFQATT, CDR2 SNEGSKA (reference sequence). V gave up 0 bases and J gave up 3 bases, with 15 bases separating them. The CDR3 runs 15 residues. This CDR3 reads CSARDPAGPIYEQYF. In nucleotides, the CDR3 is TGCAGTGCTAGAGATCCGGCGGGGCCGATCTACGAGCAGTACTTC.

This clonotype was observed at least ten times. V usage is TRBV19 and J usage is TRBJ1-3, with a possible D match to TRBD1 (5 bases). Trimming removed 3 bases at V and 8 bases at J, with 14 bases between. In germline, CDR1 is LNHDA, CDR2 SQIVND (reference sequence). The CDR3 is made up of 14 amino acids. The CDR3 region has the DNA TGTGCCAGTAGTATGTACAGTCTGGGGGACACCATATATTTT. Translation: CASSMYSLGDTIYF. The full variable domain, completed using reference TRBV19 and TRBJ1-3, is DGGITQSPKYLFRKEGQNVTLSCEQNLNHDAMYWYRQDPGQGLRLIYYSQIVNDFQKGDIAEGYSVSREKKESFPLTVTSAQKNPTAFYLCASSMYSLGDTIYFGEGSWLTVV.

In regard to this clonotype: A much larger clonotype is one base distant, so this may be a read error. V and J are TRBV9 and TRBJ2-5; D unresolved. The CDR3 is made up of 13 amino acids. The germline CDR1 and CDR2 sequences are SGDLS and YYNGEE. The CDR3 protein is CVSSDRVLGTQYF. CDR3 coding DNA: TGTGTCAGCAGCGACCGGGTCCTAGGGACCCAGTACTTC. Supplemented by reference TRBV9 and TRBJ2-5, the full variable domain reads DSGVTQTPKHLITATGQRVTLRCSPRSGDLSVYWYQQSLDQGLQFLIQYYNGEERAKGNILERFSAQQFPDLHSELNLSSLELGDSALYFCVSSDRVLGTQYFGPGTRLLVL.

The chain recombines TRBV5-1 with TRBJ1-2, with 9 bases that match TRBD1. Germline V gives CDR1 SGHRS, CDR2 YFSETQ. Germline trimming cut 4 bases from V and 2 bases from J; bases unmatched to any gene: 3. The CDR3 totals 14 residues. The CDR3 nucleotides read TGCGCCAGCAGCCGGACAGGGGCCAACTATGGCTACACCTTC. Residues: CASSRTGANYGYTF. The full variable domain, with the rest looked up from reference TRBV5-1 and TRBJ1-2, is KAGVTQTPRYLIKTRGQQVTLSCSPISGHRSVSWYQQTPGQGLQFLFEYFSETQRNKGNFPGRFSGRQFSNSRSEMNVSTLELGDSALYLCASSRTGANYGYTFGSGTRLTVV.

This clonotype has ten or more counts. The chain carries TRBV6-1 and TRBJ2-7; tentatively, D is TRBD1 or TRBD2 (6 bases each). The ends were cut back, 6 bases at V and 4 bases at J, with 16 bases in the middle. The germline gives CDR1 MNHNS, CDR2 SASEGT. The CDR3 has 14 residues. The CDR3 loop is CASREWGAGYEQYF. CDR3 bases: TGTGCCAGCAGGGAATGGGGGGCTGGGTACGAGCAGTACTTC.

This clonotype occurred a few times. The V call is TRBV19, the J call TRBJ1-5, with D perhaps TRBD1 (6 bases). V gave up 3 bases and J gave up 6 bases, with 15 bases separating them. This CDR3 region has 15 residues. Germline V gives CDR1 LNHDA, CDR2 SQIVND (reference sequence). CDR3: CASSIGGGLGQPQHF. The CDR3, as DNA: TGTGCCAGTAGTATTGGGGGGGGGCTGGGTCAGCCCCAGCATTTT.

This clonotype was observed many times. The chain links TRBV29-1 to TRBJ2-7; TRBD1 is a possible D gene (6 bases). CDR3 size: 14 residues. V was clipped by 7 bases and J by 2 bases, with 18 bases between them. The germline gives CDR1 SQVTM, CDR2 ANQGSEA. As DNA, the CDR3 is TGCAGCGCCGGGGACCGGGACATCCCCTACGAGCAGTACTTC. Its protein product is CSAGDRDIPYEQYF.

This clonotype was seen at least ten times. The chain carries TRBV6-2 or TRBV6-3 and TRBJ1-5; 7 bases map to TRBD1. Per germline, CDR1 MNHEY and CDR2 SVGEGT. V shed 6 bases and J 6 bases; nucleotides not matched to a gene: 11. This CDR3 has 15 residues. CDR3 nucleotide sequence: TGTGCCAGCAGACGGAACGACAGGGCCTCTCAGCCCCAGCATTTT. This sequence encodes CASRRNDRASQPQHF.

With regard to this clonotype: A much larger clone differs by one base, so this may be a read error. The V call is TRBV11-2, the J call TRBJ1-4; D remains unclear. This CDR3 has 18 residues. Germline values: CDR1 SGHAT, CDR2 FQNNGV. This CDR3 reads CASGFLDIRAATNEKLFF. The DNA for the CDR3 is TGTGCCAGCGGCTTCCTAGACATTCGGGCTGCAACTAATGAAAAACTGTTTTTT.

This clonotype was recorded only once. The chain is built from TRBV9 and TRBJ1-1; D call uncertain. Looked up from germline, CDR1 is SGDLS and CDR2 is YYNGEE. V lost 3 bases, J lost 1 base, and 4 bases lay in between. The CDR3 totals 12 residues. CDR3 protein: CASSGANTEAFF. For the CDR3, the DNA is TGTGCCAGCAGCGGCGCGAACACTGAAGCTTTCTTT.

This clonotype was found once. This may arise from a read error, as a much more abundant clone is one base away. The chain carries TRBV9 and TRBJ2-3; 9 bases align to TRBD2. CDR3 length: 15 residues. V gave up 6 bases and J gave up 10 bases; unmatched junction bases: 15. Germline V gives CDR1 SGDLS, CDR2 YYNGEE. The chain's CDR3 is CASTPQVAGGNAQYF. CDR3 sequence (DNA): TGTGCCAGCACCCCCCAGGTGGCGGGGGGGAATGCGCAGTATTTT.

The V gene is TRBV20-1, the J gene TRBJ1-4; TRBD1 aligns across 11 bases. Germline V gives CDR1 DFQATT, CDR2 SNEGSKA (reference sequence). CDR3 length: 15 amino acids. V shed 1 base, J shed 12 bases, and the junction held 10 bases outside the gene matches. The CDR3 protein is CSARVQGQGEFELFF. DNA for the CDR3: TGCAGTGCTAGAGTTCAGGGACAGGGGGAGTTTGAACTGTTTTTT.

At least ten counts were recorded for this clonotype. The J gene is TRBJ2-7, the V gene TRBV14; D is perhaps TRBD1 or TRBD2 (5 bases each). Trimming took 1 base from V and 0 from J, leaving 16 bases between them. This CDR3 has 17 amino acids. CDR1 is SGHDN and CDR2 is FVKESK in the germline V gene. This CDR3 reads CASSQGALGTYSYEQYF. For the CDR3, the DNA is TGTGCCAGCAGCCAAGGAGCTTTGGGGACGTACTCCTACGAGCAGTACTTC.

This clonotype was seen many times. The V call is TRBV5-1, the J call TRBJ2-1; TRBD2 matches 13 bases. The ends lost 4 bases at V and 6 bases at J; junction bases unmatched: 7. This CDR3 has 16 amino acids. Germline assignment: CDR1 SGHRS and CDR2 YFSETQ. The CDR3 sequence is CASSPGLAGVGNEQFF. The CDR3 nucleotides read TGCGCCAGCAGCCCTGGACTAGCGGGAGTAGGCAATGAGCAGTTCTTC.

V gene TRBV30 combines with J gene TRBJ2-7; D call uncertain. CDR1 is GTSNPN, CDR2 SVGIG, per germline (reference sequence). V was cut by 2 bases and J by 2 bases, with 13 bases left in between. The CDR3 spans 14 residues. CDR3 coding DNA: TGTGCCTGGAGTCCCCAGGCTGGACCCTACGAGCAGTACTTC. It codes for CAWSPQAGPYEQYF.